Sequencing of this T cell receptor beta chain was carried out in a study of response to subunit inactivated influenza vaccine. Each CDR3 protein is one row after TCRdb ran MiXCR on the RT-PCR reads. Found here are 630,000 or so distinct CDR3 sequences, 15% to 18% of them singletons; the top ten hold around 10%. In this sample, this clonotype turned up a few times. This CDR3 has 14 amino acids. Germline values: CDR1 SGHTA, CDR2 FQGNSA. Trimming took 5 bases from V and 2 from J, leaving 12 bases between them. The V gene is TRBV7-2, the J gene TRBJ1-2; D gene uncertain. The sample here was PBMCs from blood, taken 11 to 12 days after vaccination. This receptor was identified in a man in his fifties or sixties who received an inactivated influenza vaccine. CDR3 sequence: CASSPGSGNYGYTF. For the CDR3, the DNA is TGTGCCAGCAGCCCCGGATCTGGCAACTATGGCTACACCTTC.